This is a list of T cell receptor beta chains from one sample in a study of blood T cell repertoires in COVID-19. Sequenced by immunoSEQ multiplex PCR; TCRdb stores in-frame clones only, minus some. The sample has a few hundred thousand clones; roughly nine tenths are singletons. Source material: PBMCs or T cells enriched from blood (not recorded which). The receptors here all came from an older woman who had recovered from COVID-19. Both conserved end residues are part of each CDR3. D genes are given only for firm matches. Clone sizes are given selectively: once, few, many, or a class where the clone is expanded.

>TRBV18|-|TRBD2|TRBJ2-7
TGTGCCAGCTCACCAGCTAGCGGGGGCCTTAGCTCCTACGAGCAGTACTTC
CASSPASGGLSSYEQYF
>TRBV11-2|-|TRBD1|TRBJ1-2
TGTGCCAGCAGCTTAGCTCCAGGGGGTTCCTATGGCTACACCTTC
CASSLAPGGSYGYTF
>TRBV4-1|-|-|TRBJ1-1
TGCGCCAGCAGCCAAGATGCCGTACCGGGACTCCGTGAAGCTTTCTTT
CASSQDAVPGLREAFF
>TRBV7-8|-|-|TRBJ1-4
TGTGCCAGCAGCTTAGAAATAGGGGCCTCAAGTAATGAAAAACTGTTTTTT
CASSLEIGASSNEKLFF
>TRBV5-1|-|TRBD1|TRBJ2-2
TGCGCCAGCAGCTTGGAGGGGACAGGCAACACCGGGGAGCTGTTTTTT
CASSLEGTGNTGELFF
>TRBV7-8|-|-|TRBJ2-1
TGTGCCAGCAGCCCCATCAATGAGCAGTTCTTC
CASSPINEQFF
>TRBV29-1|once|TRBD1|TRBJ2-7
TGCAGCGGGTCAAACAGGGGAAGCTACGAGCAGTACTTC
CSGSNRGSYEQYF
>TRBV19|-|-|TRBJ1-1
TGTGCCAGTAGTATAGAAGGACGGGGAATGAACACTGAAGCTTTCTTT
CASSIEGRGMNTEAFF
>TRBV6-1|-|TRBD2|TRBJ2-3
TGTGCCAGCAGTGCCATCCCCCCCGGGACTAGCGACACAGATACGCAGTATTTT
CASSAIPPGTSDTDTQYF
>TRBV6-5|-|-|TRBJ2-4
TGTGCCAGCAGTTACTCGTCTAGGCTAGCCAAAAACATTCAGTACTTC
CASSYSSRLAKNIQYF
>TRBV12-3/TRBV12-4|few|-|TRBJ1-5
TGTGCCAGCAGTTTCGGGGAGCAGCCCCAGCATTTT
CASSFGEQPQHF
>TRBV20-1|-|TRBD1|TRBJ1-2
TGCAGTGCTCCAGGGGGCTATGGCTACACCTTC
CSAPGGYGYTF
>TRBV19|once|-|TRBJ1-2
TGTGCCACCTCTACGGGACTATTTTATGGCTACACCTTC
CATSTGLFYGYTF
>TRBV18|few|TRBD1|TRBJ2-7
TGTGCCAGCTCACCGCGGACAGGGGACCCCTACGAGCAGTACTTC
CASSPRTGDPYEQYF
>TRBV3-1/TRBV3-2|-|-|TRBJ1-6
TGTGCCAGCAGCCAAGCCCAGGAAAGCTCCTATAATTCACCCCTCCACTTT
CASSQAQESSYNSPLHF
>TRBV21-1|-|-|TRBJ2-2
TGTGCCAGCAGCAAAGAGGTGGGAGAGAACACCGGGGAGCTGTTTTTT
CASSKEVGENTGELFF
>TRBV6-5|-|-|TRBJ2-3
TGTGCCAGCAGCTCCGGACAGACATACACAGATACGCAGTATTTT
CASSSGQTYTDTQYF
>TRBV7-8|-|TRBD2|TRBJ2-5
TGTGCCAGCAGCCCCGGGCCGGGGGGGGAGGGGACCCAGTACTTC
CASSPGPGGEGTQYF
>TRBV25-1|-|TRBD2|TRBJ2-3
TGTGCCAGCAGTGAATCGCGACTAGCGGGGGGAGCTGATACGCAGTATTTT
CASSESRLAGGADTQYF
>TRBV10-3|-|TRBD1|TRBJ2-3
TGTGCCATCCGACAGGGTACTAGCACAGATACGCAGTATTTT
CAIRQGTSTDTQYF
>TRBV9|-|-|TRBJ1-1
TGTGCCAGCAGCGTAGGGGGGGTGAACACTGAAGCTTTCTTT
CASSVGGVNTEAFF
>TRBV19|-|-|TRBJ1-5
TGTGCCAGTAGTATAGGCGGGGCAGGAGGTCAGCCCCAGCATTTT
CASSIGGAGGQPQHF
>TRBV5-1|-|-|TRBJ1-1
TGCGCCAGCAGCTTGGGGACTGGGTTGGGTGAAGCTTTCTTT
CASSLGTGLGEAFF
>TRBV10-1|-|-|TRBJ1-5
TGCGCCAGCAGTGCGCCAGAATATCAGCCCCAGCATTTT
CASSAPEYQPQHF
>TRBV4-1|-|TRBD2|TRBJ2-3
TGCGCCAGCTCAGCGGGGACAGATACGCAGTATTTT
CASSAGTDTQYF
>TRBV10-3|-|-|TRBJ1-1
TGTGCCATCCGGGCCGAGGGTTCGGCAGCTTTCTTT
CAIRAEGSAAFF
>TRBV7-9|once|-|TRBJ1-4
TGTGCCAGCAGCTTAGGAAGGGGAGGTAGAGATGAAAAACTGTTTTTT
CASSLGRGGRDEKLFF
>TRBV2|-|TRBD1|TRBJ2-3
TGTGCCACCGGACAGGGAGGCAACACAGATACGCAGTATTTT
CATGQGGNTDTQYF
>TRBV6-5|-|TRBD1|TRBJ2-1
TGTGCCAGCAGTTACCTCCAGGGGGCCAATGAGCAGTTCTTC
CASSYLQGANEQFF
>TRBV15|-|TRBD1|TRBJ1-4
TGTGCCACCAGCAGAGAGACAGGGACGAATGAAAAACTGTTTTTT
CATSRETGTNEKLFF
>TRBV24-1|-|-|TRBJ1-5
TGTGCCACCAGTGATCCAAATCAGCCCCAGCATTTT
CATSDPNQPQHF
>TRBV9|-|TRBD1|TRBJ1-1
TGTGCCAGCAGCGTCGATCCCGACAGGGCAGCTTTCTTT
CASSVDPDRAAFF
>TRBV19|-|-|TRBJ1-2
TGTGCCAGTAGCAAGGCCCAGACAGAAGGGGCATATGGCTACACCTTC
CASSKAQTEGAYGYTF
>TRBV6-5|-|TRBD1|TRBJ1-1
TGTGCCAGCAGTTATACAGGGGTACTTGGTGAAGCTTTCTTT
CASSYTGVLGEAFF
>TRBV2|-|-|TRBJ2-3
TGTGCCAGCAGTGACAGGCGCCCCACAGATACGCAGTATTTT
CASSDRRPTDTQYF
>TRBV15|once|-|TRBJ2-3
TGTGCCACCAGCAGAGATATGGCTGCAGATACGCAGTATTTT
CATSRDMAADTQYF